This TCR beta chain stems from a study of blood T cell repertoires in COVID-19. Overall study: Acute and convalescent COVID-19 samples came from the United States, Italy and Spain. T cells, B-cell-depleted T cells, or PBMCs supplied cDNA or gDNA.

In the original processing: Amplification of reference gene primers provided the estimated nucleated cell counts. Produced via immunoSEQ multiplex PCR; TCRdb's table is partial and in-frame only. V and J calls and clone size follow that table, whereas D and trimming were derived from the DNA. The sample includes about 70,000 clones, around 90% of them seen just once. There are 13 residues in the CDR3. Deletions cut 2 bases from V and 6 bases from J, with 12 bases between. Germline V gene lookup returns CDR1 SGHKS and CDR2 YYEKEE (reference sequence). Input material: peripheral blood. This TCR was recovered from a human donor in a cohort sampled during active COVID-19. The chain employs TRBV5-5 and TRBJ2-7, with D perhaps matching TRBD2 (7 bases). CDR3 nucleotides: TGTGCCAGCAGCTTTCAAGGGGGGGTCGAGCAGTACTTC. This translates into CASSFQGGVEQYF.